This entry describes one TCR beta chain. Antigen specificity is unknown. Samples were taken several times over chemoradiotherapy. These data come from a study of chemoradiotherapy in HPV16-positive cancers. Notes on the study in general: Non-HPV-specific T cells did not expand in tumors during treatment, whereas candidate HPV-specific clones and E7-related motifs did. The functional HPV-specific definition rests on just a couple of HPV16-positive patients.

The method was immunoSEQ multiplex PCR; TCRdb's version includes in-frame clones alone and lacks a portion of them. The table shows 13,000 or so clones, with approximately 87% occurring only once. The V gene lost 1 base and the J gene lost 2 bases, with 15 bases spanning the gap. The CDR3 runs 16 residues. In germline, CDR1 is LGHNA, CDR2 YSLEER. This clonotype originated in a human donor with HPV-associated anogenital cancer. The rearrangement uses TRBV4-3 and TRBJ2-7; a weak D match, TRBD2 (6 bases). Sequenced material: blood, taken from a patient who underwent chemoradiotherapy. This CDR3 reads CASSQVWLGGTYEQYF. CDR3 in DNA: TGCGCCAGCAGCCAAGTCTGGTTGGGCGGGACCTACGAGCAGTACTTC.